This T cell receptor (beta chain) was identified during a study of T cell responses to AZD1222 COVID-19 vaccine. Per the germline V gene, CDR1 is MNHEY and CDR2 is SMNVEV (reference sequence). The CDR3 totals 20 residues. V dropped 0 bases and J dropped 4; count of bases not matched to a gene: 17. Profiling relied on immunoSEQ multiplex PCR, and the TCRdb table lists in-frame clones only, not all of them. Among roughly 90,000 clones, more than 80% were seen once, and the ten largest hold 2.5%. Sequences were derived from peripheral blood, sampled 28 days after the second AZD1222 dose. This TCR came from an adult who received the AZD1222 COVID-19 vaccine. V usage is TRBV27 and J usage is TRBJ1-2; TRBD1 matches at 10 bases. CDR3 loop: CASSLSRVMGGQGSGYGYTF. Here the CDR3 DNA reads TGTGCCAGCAGTTTATCGAGAGTTATGGGGGGACAGGGGAGCGGCTATGGCTACACCTTC.